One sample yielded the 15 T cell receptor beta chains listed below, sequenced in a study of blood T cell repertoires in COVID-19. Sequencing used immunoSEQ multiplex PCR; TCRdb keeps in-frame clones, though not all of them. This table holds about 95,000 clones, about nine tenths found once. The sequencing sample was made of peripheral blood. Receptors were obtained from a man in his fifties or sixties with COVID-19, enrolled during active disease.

The CDR3 region is CSVHRAGEQFF. The CDR3 DNA reads TGCAGCGTTCACAGGGCCGGTGAGCAGTTCTTC. The chain couples TRBV29-1 to TRBJ2-1; tentatively, D is TRBD1 (6 bases). V dropped 5 bases and J dropped 9 bases, with 11 bases sitting between them. Germline values: CDR1 SQVTM, CDR2 ANQGSEA. The CDR3 is 11 amino acids.

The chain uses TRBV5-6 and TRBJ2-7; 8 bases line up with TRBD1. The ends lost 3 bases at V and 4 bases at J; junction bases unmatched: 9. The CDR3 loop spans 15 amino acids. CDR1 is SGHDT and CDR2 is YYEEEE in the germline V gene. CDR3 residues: CASSYGQGYSYEQYF. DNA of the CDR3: TGTGCCAGCAGCTATGGACAGGGCTATTCTTACGAGCAGTACTTC.

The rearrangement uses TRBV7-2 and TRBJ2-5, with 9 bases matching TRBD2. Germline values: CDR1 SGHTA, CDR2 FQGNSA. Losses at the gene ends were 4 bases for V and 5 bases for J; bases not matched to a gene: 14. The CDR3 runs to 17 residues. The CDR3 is CASSSTRAGGPEETQYF. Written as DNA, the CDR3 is TGTGCCAGCAGCTCAACCCGCGCGGGAGGGCCAGAGGAGACCCAGTACTTC.

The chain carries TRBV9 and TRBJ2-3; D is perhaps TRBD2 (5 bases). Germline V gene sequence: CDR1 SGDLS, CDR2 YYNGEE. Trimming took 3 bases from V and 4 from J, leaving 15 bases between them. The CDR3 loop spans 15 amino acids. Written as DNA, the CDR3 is TGTGCCAGCAGCGAGAGGGCCCTGCCCGCAGATACGCAGTATTTT. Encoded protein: CASSERALPADTQYF. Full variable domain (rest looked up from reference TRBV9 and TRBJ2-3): DSGVTQTPKHLITATGQRVTLRCSPRSGDLSVYWYQQSLDQGLQFLIQYYNGEERAKGNILERFSAQQFPDLHSELNLSSLELGDSALYFCASSERALPADTQYFGPGTRLTVL.

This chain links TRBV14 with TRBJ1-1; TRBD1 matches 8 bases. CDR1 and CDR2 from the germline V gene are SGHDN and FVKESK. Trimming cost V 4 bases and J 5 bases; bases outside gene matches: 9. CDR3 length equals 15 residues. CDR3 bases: TGTGCCAGCAGCCTTTCAGGGGGCGCGGGAACTGAAGCTTTCTTT. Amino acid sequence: CASSLSGGAGTEAFF.

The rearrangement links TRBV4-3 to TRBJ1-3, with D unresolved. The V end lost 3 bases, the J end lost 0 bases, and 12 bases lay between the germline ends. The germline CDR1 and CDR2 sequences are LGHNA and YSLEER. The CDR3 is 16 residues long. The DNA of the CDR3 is TGCGCCAGCAGCCAGGATTCAGGTGGCTCTGGAAACACCATATATTTT. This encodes CASSQDSGGSGNTIYF.

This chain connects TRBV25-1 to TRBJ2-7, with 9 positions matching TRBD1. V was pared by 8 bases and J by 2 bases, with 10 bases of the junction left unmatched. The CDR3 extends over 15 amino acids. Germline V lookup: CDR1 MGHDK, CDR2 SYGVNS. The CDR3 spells CASLRTGGQTYEQYF. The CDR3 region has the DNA TGTGCCAGCCTTCGAACAGGGGGCCAGACCTACGAGCAGTACTTC.

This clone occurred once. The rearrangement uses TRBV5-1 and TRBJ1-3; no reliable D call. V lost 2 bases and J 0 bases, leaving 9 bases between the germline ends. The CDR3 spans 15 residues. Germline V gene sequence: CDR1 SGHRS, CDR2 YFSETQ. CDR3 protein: CASSLSSLSGNTIYF. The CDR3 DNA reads TGCGCCAGCAGCTTATCGAGCCTCTCTGGAAACACCATATATTTT.

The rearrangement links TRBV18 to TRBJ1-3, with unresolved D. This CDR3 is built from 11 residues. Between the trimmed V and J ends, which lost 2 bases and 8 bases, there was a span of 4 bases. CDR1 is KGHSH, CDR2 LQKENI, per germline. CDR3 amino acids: CASSPGDTIYF. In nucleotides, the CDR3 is TGTGCCAGCTCACCAGGAGACACCATATATTTT.

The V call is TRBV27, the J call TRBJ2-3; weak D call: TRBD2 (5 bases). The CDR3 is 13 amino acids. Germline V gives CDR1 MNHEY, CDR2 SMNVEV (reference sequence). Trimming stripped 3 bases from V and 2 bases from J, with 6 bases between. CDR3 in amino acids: CASSLDFTDTQYF. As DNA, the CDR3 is TGTGCCAGCAGTTTGGACTTCACAGATACGCAGTATTTT.

The CDR3 DNA reads as TGTGCCAGCAGTTTGGGCGGGACCGTGCAAGAGACCCAGTACTTC. This encodes CASSLGGTVQETQYF. J is TRBJ2-5 and V is TRBV28; TRBD2 is a possible D gene (6 bases). Per germline, CDR1 MDHEN and CDR2 SYDVKM. V lost 3 bases to trimming and J lost 2 bases, with 13 bases between them. The CDR3 is 15 amino acids. The complete variable domain, with remaining parts taken from reference TRBV28 and TRBJ2-5, reads DVKVTQSSRYLVKRTGEKVFLECVQDMDHENMFWYRQDPGLGLRLIYFSYDVKMKEKGDIPEGYSVSREKKERFSLILESASTNQTSMYLCASSLGGTVQETQYFGPGTRLLVL.

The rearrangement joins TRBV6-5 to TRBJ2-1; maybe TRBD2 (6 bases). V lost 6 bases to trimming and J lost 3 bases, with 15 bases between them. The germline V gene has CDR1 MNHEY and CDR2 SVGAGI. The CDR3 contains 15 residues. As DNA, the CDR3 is TGTGCCAGCAGCTTGACGCGGGACTTCTACAATGAGCAGTTCTTC. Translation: CASSLTRDFYNEQFF.

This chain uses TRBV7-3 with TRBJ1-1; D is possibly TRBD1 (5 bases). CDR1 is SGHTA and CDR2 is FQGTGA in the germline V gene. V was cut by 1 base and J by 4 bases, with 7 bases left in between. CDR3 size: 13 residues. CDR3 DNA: TGTGCCAGCAGCTTAATGGGGGGCACTGAAGCTTTCTTT. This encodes CASSLMGGTEAFF.

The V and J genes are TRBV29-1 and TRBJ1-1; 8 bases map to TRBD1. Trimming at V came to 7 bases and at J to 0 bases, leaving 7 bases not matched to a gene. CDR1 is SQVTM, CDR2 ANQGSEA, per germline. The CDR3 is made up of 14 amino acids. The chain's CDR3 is CSAHDRGLNTEAFF. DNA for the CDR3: TGCAGCGCTCATGACAGGGGCTTGAACACTGAAGCTTTCTTT.

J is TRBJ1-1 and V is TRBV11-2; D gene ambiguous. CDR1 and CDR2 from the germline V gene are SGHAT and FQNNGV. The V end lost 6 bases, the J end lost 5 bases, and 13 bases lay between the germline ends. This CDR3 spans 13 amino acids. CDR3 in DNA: TGTGCCAGCAGTTCCCCAACCGGGACTGAAGCTTTCTTT. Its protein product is CASSSPTGTEAFF.